These T cell receptor beta chains were read from a single sample in a study of T cells in tuberculosis. The protocol was immunoSEQ multiplex PCR, while the TCRdb copy is restricted to in-frame clones and leaves out a portion. The sample includes around 49,000 clones, 90% to 95% of them seen just once. This material consisted of PBMCs, taken at tuberculosis diagnosis. These receptors were obtained from an adult with tuberculosis. CDR3s include the opening cysteine and the closing phenylalanine or tryptophan. The order of the fields is V gene, D gene, clone size, J gene, CDR3 DNA, CDR3 protein. D genes are given only for firm matches. Where a row states a size, it is once, few, many or the class of an expanded clone; other rows omit it.

TRBV9	.	.	TRBJ1-4	TGTGCCAGCAGCGTAGTCGGGGGAAAACTGTTTTTT	CASSVVGGKLFF
TRBV5-4	TRBD2	.	TRBJ2-7	TGTGCCAGCAGCTTGGAGCTAGCGGCCTACGAGCAGTACTTC	CASSLELAAYEQYF
TRBV2	TRBD1	once	TRBJ2-7	TGTGCCATCACGACGGGGCTGGGACAGGGCAACGAGCAGTACTTC	CAITTGLGQGNEQYF
TRBV25-1	TRBD1	.	TRBJ2-2	TGTGCCAGCAGTGACCTTTCACAGGGGGCCACCGGGGAGCTGTTTTTT	CASSDLSQGATGELFF
TRBV28	TRBD2	.	TRBJ2-1	TGTGCCAGCAGTCTACGGACTAGCGGGAGGGCCGAGCAGTTCTTC	CASSLRTSGRAEQFF
TRBV28	.	.	TRBJ1-1	TGTGCCAGCAGTTTATTCCGCCTGAGGGGGGGGAACACTGAAGCTTTCTTT	CASSLFRLRGGNTEAFF
TRBV19	TRBD1	once	TRBJ2-7	TGTGCCAGTAGTATTCTCCAGGGGGACGAGCAGTACTTC	CASSILQGDEQYF
TRBV30	TRBD1	.	TRBJ1-6	TGTGCCTGGAGTGTACAGGGGCGATCACCCCTCCACTTT	CAWSVQGRSPLHF
TRBV21-1	.	.	TRBJ2-4	TGTGCCAGCAGCAAGAGTACCGGGGATTCCCTCCTAGCCAAAAACATTCAGTACTTC	CASSKSTGDSLLAKNIQYF
TRBV19	.	.	TRBJ1-5	TGTGCCAGTAGAGTTTATGGAGTAGGCGATCAGCCCCAGCATTTT	CASRVYGVGDQPQHF
TRBV5-4	TRBD1	.	TRBJ1-2	TGTGCCAGCAGCTTCCCCGGACAGGGTTATCGGGGCTACACCTTC	CASSFPGQGYRGYTF
TRBV7-8	.	.	TRBJ2-7	TGTGCCAGCAGCTTGGGTTTGTGGGTGAGCAGGGGCAACGAGCAGTACTTC	CASSLGLWVSRGNEQYF
TRBV11-2	.	.	TRBJ2-1	TGTGCCAGCAGCTTAAGCGAACCTTCCTACAATGAGCAGTTCTTC	CASSLSEPSYNEQFF
TRBV5-1	.	.	TRBJ1-1	TGCGCCAGCAAGGATAGCAGAGGAAAAAACACTGAAGCTTTCTTT	CASKDSRGKNTEAFF
TRBV7-9	TRBD1	.	TRBJ1-1	TGTGCCAGCAGCGGACAGGGGAACACTGAAGCTTTCTTT	CASSGQGNTEAFF
TRBV6-6	.	.	TRBJ2-2	TGTGCCAGCAGTTATCCCGCGCAACGAACCGGGGAGCTGTTTTTT	CASSYPAQRTGELFF
TRBV10-2	TRBD1	.	TRBJ2-2	TGCGCCAGCAGGCTCCCCTCCCCGACAGGGAAAACCGGGGAGCTGTTTTTT	CASRLPSPTGKTGELFF
TRBV5-6	TRBD2	.	TRBJ2-2	TGTGCCAGCAGAACCTTCGCGGGAGCTAACACCGGGGAGCTGTTTTTT	CASRTFAGANTGELFF
TRBV25-1	.	.	TRBJ2-5	TGTGCCAGCAGTGAATCGGGCAGGGGTGAGACCCAGTACTTC	CASSESGRGETQYF
TRBV28	TRBD1	.	TRBJ1-2	TGTGCCAGCAGTGGGCGGGACAGGGCTAACTATGGCTACACCTTC	CASSGRDRANYGYTF
TRBV19	TRBD1	.	TRBJ2-6	TGTGCCAGTAGTCCCCGAGACAGGGGAAGCTCTGGGGCCAACGTCCTGACTTTC	CASSPRDRGSSGANVLTF
TRBV11-2	.	.	TRBJ2-2	TGTGCCAGCAGCTTAGTACCACAGGCCTACACCGGGGAGCTGTTTTTT	CASSLVPQAYTGELFF
TRBV10-3	TRBD1	.	TRBJ2-7	TGTGCCATCAGTCCTCAGGGGGACAACGAGCAGTACTTC	CAISPQGDNEQYF
TRBV28	TRBD1	.	TRBJ1-1	TGTGCCAGCAGTTTATTGTCCGGACAGGGGGTGGGCACTGAAGCTTTCTTT	CASSLLSGQGVGTEAFF
TRBV27	TRBD1	.	TRBJ2-7	TGTGCCAGCAGTTTCACACAGGGGTACTCCTACGAGCAGTACTTC	CASSFTQGYSYEQYF
TRBV27	.	.	TRBJ2-7	TGTGCCAGCAGAGGTCGGGGTAGCGGAACCTACGAGCAGTACTTC	CASRGRGSGTYEQYF
TRBV12-5	.	.	TRBJ1-5	TGTGCTAGTGGTTATCCCAGGGGTGAGCCGCATTTT	CASGYPRGEPHF
TRBV27	.	once	TRBJ1-1	TGTGCCAGCAGTCGTTACTCAGGGGTCGGGGAGTACACTGAAGCTTTCTTT	CASSRYSGVGEYTEAFF
TRBV14	.	.	TRBJ2-7	TGTGCCAGCAGCCAGGTACGGGAAGGGGAGCAGTACTTC	CASSQVREGEQYF
TRBV4-1	.	once	TRBJ1-2	TGCGCCAGCAGCCAAGAGGGGTCGGGGTGGGGCTACACCTTC	CASSQEGSGWGYTF
TRBV9	.	.	TRBJ2-2	TGTGCCAGCAGCGTAGCAGGGTCCGGGGAGCTGTTTTTT	CASSVAGSGELFF
TRBV19	TRBD2	.	TRBJ2-5	TGTGCCAGTAAAGCGGGGGAGACCCAGTACTTC	CASKAGETQYF
TRBV6-6	TRBD1	.	TRBJ1-2	TGTGCCAGCAGTTTCTCCCGACAGGGAGCTAACTATGGCTACACCTTC	CASSFSRQGANYGYTF
TRBV7-9	TRBD1	once	TRBJ2-6	TGTGCCAGCAGCCCCAAGGGACAGGGGAAAACTGGGGCCAACGTCCTGACTTTC	CASSPKGQGKTGANVLTF
TRBV19	TRBD1	.	TRBJ1-5	TGTGCCAGTAGGCCGACAGGGCAGGATCAGCCCCAGCATTTT	CASRPTGQDQPQHF
TRBV5-6	TRBD1	.	TRBJ2-3	TGTGCCACCAGGGGGACAGCAGATACGCAGTATTTT	CATRGTADTQYF
TRBV11-2	.	.	TRBJ2-2	TGTGCCAGCAGCTTTTGGGGGCGGGACAGTCCGAACACCGGGGAGCTGTTTTTT	CASSFWGRDSPNTGELFF
TRBV5-1	TRBD1	.	TRBJ1-2	TGCGCCAGCAGCTTGTTCGGACAGGACTATGGCTACACCTTC	CASSLFGQDYGYTF
TRBV11-1	TRBD2	.	TRBJ2-5	TGTGCCAGCCGGGGGGGCGCAGGCGAGACCCAGTACTTC	CASRGGAGETQYF
TRBV9	TRBD2	.	TRBJ2-1	TGTGCCAGCAGCGTCGCACCTTCCAGAAGCGGGGTCAATGAGCAGTTCTTC	CASSVAPSRSGVNEQFF
TRBV6-1	TRBD1	.	TRBJ1-3	TGTGCCAGCAGTTTACAGGGGTACTCTGGAAACACCATATATTTT	CASSLQGYSGNTIYF